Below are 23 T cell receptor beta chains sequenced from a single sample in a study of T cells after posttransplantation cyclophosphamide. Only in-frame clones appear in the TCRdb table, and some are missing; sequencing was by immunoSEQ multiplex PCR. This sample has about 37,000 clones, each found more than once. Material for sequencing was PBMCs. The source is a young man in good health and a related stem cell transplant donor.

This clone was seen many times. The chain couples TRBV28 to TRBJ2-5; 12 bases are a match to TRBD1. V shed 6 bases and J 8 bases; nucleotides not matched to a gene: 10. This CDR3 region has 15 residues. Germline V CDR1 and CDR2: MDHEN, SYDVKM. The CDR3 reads CASSTSRDRGRTQYF. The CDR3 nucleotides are TGTGCCAGCAGCACTTCCCGGGACAGGGGGCGCACCCAGTACTTC.

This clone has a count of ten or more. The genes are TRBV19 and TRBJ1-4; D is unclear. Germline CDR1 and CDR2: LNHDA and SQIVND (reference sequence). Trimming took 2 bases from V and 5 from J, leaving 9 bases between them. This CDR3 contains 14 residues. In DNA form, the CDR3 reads TGTGCCAGTAGTATAAGCCAGGCGAATGAAAAACTGTTTTTT. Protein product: CASSISQANEKLFF.

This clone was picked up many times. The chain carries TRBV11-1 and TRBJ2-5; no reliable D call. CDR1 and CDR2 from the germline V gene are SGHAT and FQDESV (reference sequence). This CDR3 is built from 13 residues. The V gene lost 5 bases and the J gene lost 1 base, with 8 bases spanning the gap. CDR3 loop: CASSQGSQETQYF. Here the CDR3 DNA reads TGTGCCAGCAGCCAAGGGTCCCAAGAGACCCAGTACTTC. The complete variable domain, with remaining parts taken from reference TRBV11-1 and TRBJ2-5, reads EAEVAQSPRYKITEKSQAVAFWCDPISGHATLYWYRQILGQGPELLVQFQDESVVDDSQLPKDRFSAERLKGVDSTLKIQPAELGDSAMYLCASSQGSQETQYFGPGTRLLVL.

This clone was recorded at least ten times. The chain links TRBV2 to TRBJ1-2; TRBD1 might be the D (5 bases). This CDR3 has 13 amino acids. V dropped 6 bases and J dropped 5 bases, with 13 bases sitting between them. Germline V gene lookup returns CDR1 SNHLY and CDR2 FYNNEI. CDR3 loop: CASRQVTVYGYTF. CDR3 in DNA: TGTGCCAGCAGACAGGTCACCGTTTATGGCTACACCTTC.

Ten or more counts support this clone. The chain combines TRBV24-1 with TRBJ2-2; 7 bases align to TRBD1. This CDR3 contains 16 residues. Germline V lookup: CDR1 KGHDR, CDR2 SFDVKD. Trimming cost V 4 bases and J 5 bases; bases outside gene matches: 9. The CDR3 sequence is CATSDVQGPGTGELFF. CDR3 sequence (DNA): TGTGCCACCAGTGACGTACAGGGGCCCGGGACCGGGGAGCTGTTTTTT.

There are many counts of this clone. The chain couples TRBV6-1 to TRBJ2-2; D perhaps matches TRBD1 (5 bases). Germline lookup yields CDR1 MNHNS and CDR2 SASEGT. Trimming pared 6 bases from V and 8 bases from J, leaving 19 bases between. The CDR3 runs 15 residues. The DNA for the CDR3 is TGTGCCAGCAGCCCCAGGACATCCTCCTTTGGGGAGCTGTTTTTT. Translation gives CASSPRTSSFGELFF.

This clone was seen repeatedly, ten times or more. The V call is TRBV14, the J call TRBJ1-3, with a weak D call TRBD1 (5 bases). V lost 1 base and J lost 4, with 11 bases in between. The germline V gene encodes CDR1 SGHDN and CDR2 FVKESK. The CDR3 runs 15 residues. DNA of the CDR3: TGTGCCAGCAGCCAAGTCGGAGGGGTCGGAAACACCATATATTTT. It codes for CASSQVGGVGNTIYF.

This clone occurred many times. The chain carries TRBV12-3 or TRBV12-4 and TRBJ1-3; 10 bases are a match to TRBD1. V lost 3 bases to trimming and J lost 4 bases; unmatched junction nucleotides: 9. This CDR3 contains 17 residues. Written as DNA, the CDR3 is TGTGCCAGCAGTTTCCGGGACAGGGGTATAGGAGGAAACACCATATATTTT. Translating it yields CASSFRDRGIGGNTIYF.

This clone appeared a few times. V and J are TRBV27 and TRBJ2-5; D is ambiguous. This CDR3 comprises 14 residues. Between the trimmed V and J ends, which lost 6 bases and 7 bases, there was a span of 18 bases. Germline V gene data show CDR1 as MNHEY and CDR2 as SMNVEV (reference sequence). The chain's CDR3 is CASSLEATVRTQYF. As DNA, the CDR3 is TGTGCCAGCAGCCTAGAGGCGACCGTCAGGACCCAGTACTTC.

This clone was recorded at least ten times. The CDR3: CASSQLGEVQPQHF. CDR3 DNA sequence: TGTGCCAGCTCCCAGTTAGGGGAGGTTCAGCCCCAGCATTTT. The chain recombines TRBV6-1 with TRBJ1-5, with D perhaps matching TRBD1 (5 bases). Germline CDR1 reads MNHNS; CDR2 reads SASEGT. V lost 8 bases to trimming and J lost 6 bases, with 17 bases between them. The length of the CDR3 is 14 residues.

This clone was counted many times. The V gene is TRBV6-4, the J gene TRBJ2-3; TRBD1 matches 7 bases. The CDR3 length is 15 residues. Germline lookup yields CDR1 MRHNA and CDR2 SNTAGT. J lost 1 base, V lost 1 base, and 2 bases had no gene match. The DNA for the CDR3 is TGTGCCAGCAGTGACTATAGGGGGCGCACAGATACGCAGTATTTT. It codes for CASSDYRGRTDTQYF.

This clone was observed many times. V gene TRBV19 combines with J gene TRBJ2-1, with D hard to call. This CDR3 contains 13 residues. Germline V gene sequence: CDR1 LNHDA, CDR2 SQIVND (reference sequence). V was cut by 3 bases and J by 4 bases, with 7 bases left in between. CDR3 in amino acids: CASSMGHYNEQFF. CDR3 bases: TGTGCCAGTAGTATGGGCCATTACAATGAGCAGTTCTTC.

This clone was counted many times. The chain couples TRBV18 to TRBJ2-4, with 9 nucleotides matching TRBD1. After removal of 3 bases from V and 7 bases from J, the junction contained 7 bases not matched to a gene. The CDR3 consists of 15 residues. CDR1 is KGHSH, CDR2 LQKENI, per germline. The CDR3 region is CASSPVPGQGNIQYF. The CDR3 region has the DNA TGTGCCAGCTCACCGGTTCCGGGACAGGGTAACATTCAGTACTTC. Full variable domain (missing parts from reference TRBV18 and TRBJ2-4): NAGVMQNPRHLVRRRGQEARLRCSPMKGHSHVYWYRQLPEEGLKFMVYLQKENIIDESGMPKERFSAEFPKEGPSILRIQQVVRGDSAAYFCASSPVPGQGNIQYFGAGTRLSVL.

CDR3 bases: TGCAGCGTTGCCAGATCTGGGGCCAACGTCCTGACTTTC. Its protein is CSVARSGANVLTF. This sequence joins TRBV29-1 and TRBJ2-6, with D uncertain. This CDR3 spans 13 amino acids. Germline-derived CDR1 and CDR2 are SQVTM and ANQGSEA. Trimming pared 4 bases from V and 1 base from J, leaving 5 bases between.

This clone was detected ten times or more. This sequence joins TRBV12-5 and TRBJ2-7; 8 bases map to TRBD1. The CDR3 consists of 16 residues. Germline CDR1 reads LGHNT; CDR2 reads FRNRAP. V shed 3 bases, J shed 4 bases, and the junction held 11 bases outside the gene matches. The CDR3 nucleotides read TGTGCTAGTGGTTTACATGGGACAGGCTTTGGGTACGAGCAGTACTTC. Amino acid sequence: CASGLHGTGFGYEQYF. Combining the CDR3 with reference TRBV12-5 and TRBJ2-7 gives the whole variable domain DARVTQTPRHKVTEMGQEVTMRCQPILGHNTVFWYRQTMMQGLELLAYFRNRAPLDDSGMPKDRFSAEMPDATLATLKIQPSEPRDSAVYFCASGLHGTGFGYEQYFGPGTRLTVT.

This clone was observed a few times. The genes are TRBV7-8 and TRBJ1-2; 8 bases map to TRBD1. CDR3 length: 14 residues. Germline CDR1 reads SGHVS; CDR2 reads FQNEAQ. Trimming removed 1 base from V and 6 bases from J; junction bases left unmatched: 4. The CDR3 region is CASSLGQGANGYTF. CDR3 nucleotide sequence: TGTGCCAGCAGCTTAGGCCAGGGGGCGAATGGCTACACCTTC. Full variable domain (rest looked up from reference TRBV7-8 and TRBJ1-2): GAGVSQSPRYKVAKRGQDVALRCDPISGHVSLFWYQQALGQGPEFLTYFQNEAQLDKSGLPSDRFFAERPEGSVSTLKIQRTQQEDSAVYLCASSLGQGANGYTFGSGTRLTVV.

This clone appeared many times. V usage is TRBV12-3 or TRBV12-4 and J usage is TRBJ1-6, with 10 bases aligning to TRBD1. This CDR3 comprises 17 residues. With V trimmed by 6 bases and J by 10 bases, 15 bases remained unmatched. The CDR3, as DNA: TGTGCCAGCAGCTACGACAGGGGGCGATTAAGTCACTCACCCCTCCACTTT. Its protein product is CASSYDRGRLSHSPLHF.

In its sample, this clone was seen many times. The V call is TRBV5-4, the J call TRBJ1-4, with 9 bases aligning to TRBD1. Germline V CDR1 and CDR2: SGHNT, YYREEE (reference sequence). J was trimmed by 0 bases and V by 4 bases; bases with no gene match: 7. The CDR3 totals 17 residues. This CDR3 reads CASSKKRQGATNEKLFF. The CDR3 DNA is TGTGCCAGCAGCAAGAAACGACAGGGGGCAACTAATGAAAAACTGTTTTTT. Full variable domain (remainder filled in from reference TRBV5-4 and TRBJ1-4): ETGVTQSPTHLIKTRGQQVTLRCSSQSGHNTVSWYQQALGQGPQFIFQYYREEENGRGNFPPRFSGLQFPNYSSELNVNALELDDSALYLCASSKKRQGATNEKLFFGSGTQLSVL.

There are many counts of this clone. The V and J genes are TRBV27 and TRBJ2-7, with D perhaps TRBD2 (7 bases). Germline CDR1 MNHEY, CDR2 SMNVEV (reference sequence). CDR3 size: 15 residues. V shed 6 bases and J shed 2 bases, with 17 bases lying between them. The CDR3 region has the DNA TGTGCCAGCAGCTTCGGAGGGGGGGGTACCTACGAGCAGTACTTC. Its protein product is CASSFGGGGTYEQYF.

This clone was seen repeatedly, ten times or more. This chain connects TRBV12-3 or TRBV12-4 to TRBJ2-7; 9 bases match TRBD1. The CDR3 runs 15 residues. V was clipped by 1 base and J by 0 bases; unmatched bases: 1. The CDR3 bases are TGTGCCAGCAGTTTAGGGGACAGGGCCTCCTACGAGCAGTACTTC. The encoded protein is CASSLGDRASYEQYF.

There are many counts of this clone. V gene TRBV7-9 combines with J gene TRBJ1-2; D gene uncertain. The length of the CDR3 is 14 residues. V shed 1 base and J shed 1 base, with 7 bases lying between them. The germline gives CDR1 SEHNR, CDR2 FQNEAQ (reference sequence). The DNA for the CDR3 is TGTGCCAGCAGCTTAGTGGCGGATAACTATGGCTACACCTTC. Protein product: CASSLVADNYGYTF. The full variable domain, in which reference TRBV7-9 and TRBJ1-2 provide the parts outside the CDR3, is DTGVSQNPRHKITKRGQNVTFRCDPISEHNRLYWYRQTLGQGPEFLTYFQNEAQLEKSRLLSDRFSAERPKGSFSTLEIQRTEQGDSAMYLCASSLVADNYGYTFGSGTRLTVV.

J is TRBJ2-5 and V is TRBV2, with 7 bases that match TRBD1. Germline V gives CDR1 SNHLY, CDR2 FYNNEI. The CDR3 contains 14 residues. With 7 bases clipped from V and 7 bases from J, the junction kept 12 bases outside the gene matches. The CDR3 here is CASTPSTGWGTQYF. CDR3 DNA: TGTGCCAGCACCCCTTCGACAGGGTGGGGGACCCAGTACTTC.

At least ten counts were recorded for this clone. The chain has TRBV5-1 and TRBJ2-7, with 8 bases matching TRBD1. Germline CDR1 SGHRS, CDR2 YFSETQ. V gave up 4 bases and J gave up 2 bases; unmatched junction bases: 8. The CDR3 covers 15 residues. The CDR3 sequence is CASSTGQGSAYEQYF. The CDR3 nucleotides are TGCGCCAGCAGCACAGGACAGGGATCGGCCTACGAGCAGTACTTC.